The clone carrying this TCR beta chain appeared a few times. This specimen belongs to a study of OX40 agonist ivuxolimab in advanced cancers. Study at large: Patients received ivuxolimab, an intravenous treatment, every 2 weeks at 0.01 to 10 mg/kg. Prior anti-PD-1, anti-PD-L1 or anti-CTLA-4 therapy did not bar entry, and 40% had some.

The repertoire was sequenced with immunoSEQ multiplex PCR; TCRdb's copy has only in-frame clones and lacks some. The table records tens of thousands of clones, approximately 80% of them present only once. The junction had 5 bases not matched to a gene; V was cut back by 4 bases and J by 1 base. The CDR3 is 16 amino acids. Germline V lookup: CDR1 SGHNT, CDR2 YENEEA. V gene TRBV11-3 combines with J gene TRBJ2-2, with TRBD1 identical over 8 bases. The sample was CD4+ or CD8+ T cells sorted from blood, taken in a trial of the OX40 agonist ivuxolimab. This clonotype was sampled from an adult with an advanced solid tumor such as melanoma, head and neck, liver or kidney cancer. As DNA, the CDR3 is TGTGCCAGCAGCTCCGGTGGGACAGGGAACACCGGGGAGCTGTTTTTT. Residues: CASSSGGTGNTGELFF. Complete variable domain (other parts from reference TRBV11-3 and TRBJ2-2): EAGVVQSPRYKIIEKKQPVAFWCNPISGHNTLYWYLQNLGQGPELLIRYENEEAVDDSQLPKDRFSAERLKGVDSTLKIQPAELGDSAVYLCASSSGGTGNTGELFFGEGSRLTVL.